This T cell receptor beta chain was identified during a study of blood T cell repertoires in COVID-19. After removal of 2 bases from V and 4 bases from J, the junction contained 4 bases not matched to a gene. The CDR3 has 14 amino acids. Germline assignment: CDR1 MGHRA and CDR2 YSYEKL. Sequenced by immunoSEQ multiplex PCR; TCRdb stores in-frame clones only, minus some. The sample contains more than 65,000 clones, around 91% of which appear only once. The V gene is TRBV4-1, the J gene TRBJ1-2; 7 nucleotides align to TRBD1. Specimen: peripheral blood. This receptor was obtained from a human donor in a cohort sampled during active COVID-19. The CDR3 sequence: CASSQSGTVYGYTF. CDR3 nucleotide sequence: TGCGCCAGCAGCCAATCCGGGACAGTCTATGGCTACACCTTC.